Shown below are 30 T cell receptor beta chains from a single sample sequenced in a study of T cells after yellow fever vaccination. TCRdb recomputed calls from the 5' RACE reads with MiXCR, one row per CDR3 protein. The repertoire holds around 68,000 distinct CDR3 sequences, with around 7.1% as singletons. The sample in question was CD8+ T cells sorted from PBMCs, obtained approximately 11 days after the first yellow fever vaccination. All receptors come from a young man who received the YFV17D yellow fever vaccine.

The gene calls are TRBV12-3 or TRBV12-4 and TRBJ2-5, with 7 positions matching TRBD2. V was clipped by 3 bases and J by 1 base; unmatched bases: 5. The CDR3 has 15 amino acids. The CDR3 nucleotides are TGTGCCAGCAGTTTCGCGGGGGAGCTCCAAGAGACCCAGTACTTC. It translates to CASSFAGELQETQYF.

The chain carries TRBV20-1 and TRBJ2-7; a weak D match, TRBD2 (6 bases). The DNA end is a closer match to TRBJ2-1, so the J assignment may be wrong. The CDR3 runs 12 residues. Germline V lookup: CDR1 DFQATT, CDR2 SNEGSKA (reference sequence). In DNA, the CDR3 is TGCAGTGCTAGGGGGGGACTCTACGAGCAGTTCTTC. It encodes CSARGGLYEQFF.

This clonotype was counted many times. The V call is TRBV21-1, the J call TRBJ1-2. TRBV21-1 is labeled a pseudogene. The CDR3 has 14 residues. The CDR3 sequence: CASSNIVTWGGYTF. The CDR3 nucleotides are TGTGCCAGCAGCAACATAGTTACGTGGGGTGGCTACACCTTC.

Here the CDR3 DNA reads TGCGCCAGCAGCCAAGTCGGTCTGTGGACTGAAGCTTTCTTT. Translating it yields CASSQVGLWTEAFF. V usage is TRBV4-1 and J usage is TRBJ1-1; D call uncertain. This CDR3 region has 14 residues. Deletions cut 1 base from V and 5 bases from J, with 11 bases between. Per the germline V gene, CDR1 is MGHRA and CDR2 is YSYEKL.

The chain links TRBV7-2 to TRBJ2-7; weak D call: TRBD2 (5 bases). The CDR3 is 16 residues long. Germline V gene sequence: CDR1 SGHTA, CDR2 FQGNSA. V lost 2 bases and J lost 1, with 15 bases in between. DNA of the CDR3: TGTGCCAGCAGCTTACCATTACGCGAGGGTTCCTACGAGCAGTACTTC. Translation gives CASSLPLREGSYEQYF. The full variable domain, rest sourced from reference TRBV7-2 and TRBJ2-7, is GAGVSQSPSNKVTEKGKDVELRCDPISGHTALYWYRQSLGQGLEFLIYFQGNSAPDKSGLPSDRFSAERTGGSVSTLTIQRTQQEDSAVYLCASSLPLREGSYEQYFGPGTRLTVT.

A few counts support this clonotype. The genes are TRBV5-5 and TRBJ1-1; unclear D gene. Germline CDR1 reads SGHKS; CDR2 reads YYEKEE (reference sequence). This CDR3 has 14 amino acids. Deletions cut 2 bases from V and 0 bases from J, with 8 bases between. This CDR3 reads CASSFKGLNTEAFF. DNA for the CDR3: TGTGCCAGCAGCTTTAAAGGACTGAACACTGAAGCTTTCTTT. The full variable domain, with the rest looked up from reference TRBV5-5 and TRBJ1-1, is DAGVTQSPTHLIKTRGQQVTLRCSPISGHKSVSWYQQVLGQGPQFIFQYYEKEERGRGNFPDRFSARQFPNYSSELNVNALLLGDSALYLCASSFKGLNTEAFFGQGTRLTVV.

Of note for this clonotype: With a much larger clone just one base away, this may be a read error. The chain joins TRBV9 to TRBJ2-1; D possibly corresponds to TRBD2 (5 bases). CDR3 length equals 15 residues. Germline CDR1 SGDLS, CDR2 YYNGEE. CDR3 sequence reads: CASSAGGLPYNEQSF. For the CDR3, the DNA is TGTGCCAGCAGCGCGGGCGGGCTTCCCTACAATGAGCAGTCCTTC.

The J gene is TRBJ1-5, the V gene TRBV20-1, with TRBD1 identical over 8 bases. This CDR3 comprises 14 residues. V lost 6 bases and J lost 2; bases outside the gene matches: 6. Germline CDR1 reads DFQATT; CDR2 reads SNEGSKA (reference sequence). The CDR3 protein is CSARTGMGNQPQHF. The CDR3, as DNA: TGCAGTGCAAGGACAGGGATGGGCAATCAGCCCCAGCATTTT.

This chain joins TRBV6-5 and TRBJ2-5; 12 bases agree with TRBD1. Unmatched junction bases numbered 2, after V lost 2 bases and J lost 1 base. Germline CDR1 MNHEY, CDR2 SVGAGI. CDR3 length: 16 amino acids. The CDR3, as DNA: TGTGCCAGCAGTTACCCGGGACAGGGGGCCCAAGAGACCCAGTACTTC. The encoded protein is CASSYPGQGAQETQYF.

This clonotype was seen a handful of times. The chain has TRBV13 and TRBJ2-3; 8 nucleotides align to TRBD1. Germline values: CDR1 PRHDT, CDR2 FYEKMQ (reference sequence). The CDR3 totals 18 residues. After removal of 5 bases from V and 3 bases from J, the junction contained 16 bases not matched to a gene. The CDR3 region has the DNA TGTGCCAGCAGCCTTGAAACCGGACAGGGATGGAGAACAGATACGCAGTATTTT. Its translation: CASSLETGQGWRTDTQYF.

The V and J genes are TRBV5-1 and TRBJ2-7; maybe TRBD2 (5 bases). Deletions cut 3 bases from V and 7 bases from J, with 20 bases between. The CDR3 loop spans 15 amino acids. The germline V gene has CDR1 SGHRS and CDR2 YFSETQ. The CDR3 reads CASSWRGNLGEEQYV. CDR3 in DNA: TGCGCCAGCAGCTGGAGAGGGAATCTCGGGGAAGAGCAGTACGTC.

The rearrangement joins TRBV7-9 to TRBJ2-5; perhaps TRBD1 as D (6 bases). Germline V lookup: CDR1 SEHNR, CDR2 FQNEAQ (reference sequence). The V end lost 5 bases, the J end lost 3 bases, and 10 bases lay between the germline ends. CDR3 length: 13 residues. CDR3 sequence reads: CASSMDSEETQYF. The DNA of the CDR3 is TGTGCCAGCAGCATGGACAGTGAAGAGACCCAGTACTTC.

This clonotype was counted ten times or more. The chain couples TRBV20-1 to TRBJ1-1; D may be TRBD1 (5 bases). CDR3 length: 14 residues. Germline CDR1 reads DFQATT; CDR2 reads SNEGSKA (reference sequence). Trimming took off 5 bases at V and 1 base at J, with 14 bases between the two ends. CDR3 sequence reads: CSAERDGQNTEAFF. In DNA, the CDR3 is TGCAGTGCTGAACGGGACGGACAGAACACTGAAGCTTTCTTT.

This clonotype was picked up many times. This chain links TRBV7-2 with TRBJ2-1; D may correspond to TRBD1 or TRBD2 (5 bases each). V was cut by 1 base and J by 0 bases, with 7 bases left in between. The CDR3 sequence is 15 residues long. Germline-derived CDR1 and CDR2 are SGHTA and FQGNSA. CDR3 bases: TGTGCCAGCAGCTTAGTTGGGGGCTCCTACAATGAGCAGTTCTTC. This codes for CASSLVGGSYNEQFF.

The chain employs TRBV4-1 and TRBJ2-7, with no clear D. The CDR3 consists of 15 residues. Germline CDR1 is MGHRA and CDR2 is YSYEKL. V lost 4 bases and J lost 2, with 15 bases in between. CDR3: CASSPSPTLAYEQYV. CDR3 DNA sequence: TGCGCCAGCAGCCCCTCTCCGACATTAGCCTACGAGCAGTACGTC.

In this sample, this clonotype turned up many times. The V call is TRBV7-9, the J call TRBJ2-4, with a tentative D call TRBD2 (5 bases). Trimming stripped 1 base from V and 10 bases from J, with 11 bases between. From germline, CDR1 is SEHNR and CDR2 FQNEAQ (reference sequence). The length of the CDR3 is 13 residues. DNA of the CDR3: TGTGCCAGCAGCTTAGAGGGAGTCGGGATTCAGTACTTC. This codes for CASSLEGVGIQYF.

In regard to this clonotype: A much larger clone sits a single nucleotide away, making a read error possible. The chain links TRBV4-1 to TRBJ2-1; D is possibly TRBD1 (5 bases). CDR1 and CDR2 (germline): MGHRA, YSYEKL. There are 15 residues in the CDR3. CDR3 protein: CASSQKGNSYNEQIF. In nucleotides, the CDR3 is TGCGCCAGCAGCCAGAAGGGGAATTCCTACAATGAGCAGATCTTC.

The sample holds many counts of this clonotype. J is TRBJ2-7 and V is TRBV12-3 or TRBV12-4, with 7 bases lining up with TRBD1. Germline trimming cut 7 bases from V and 6 bases from J; bases unmatched to any gene: 12. This CDR3 contains 14 residues. In nucleotides, the CDR3 is TGTGCCAGCACCAGGGGGACGGCGCTCCTCGAGCAGTACTTC. It yields the protein CASTRGTALLEQYF.

In its sample, this clonotype was seen many times. This chain links TRBV27 with TRBJ2-2; no definite D call. Trimming stripped 6 bases from V and 2 bases from J, with 7 bases between. CDR1 MNHEY and CDR2 SMNVEV come from the germline V gene (reference sequence). The CDR3 consists of 13 residues. This CDR3 reads CASSPANTGELFF. The CDR3 DNA is TGTGCCAGCAGCCCAGCCAACACCGGGGAGCTGTTTTTT.

Many counts were recorded for this clonotype. The chain joins TRBV20-1 to TRBJ1-2, with D possibly TRBD1 on 5 matching bases. The V end lost 4 bases, the J end lost 3 bases, and 12 bases lay between the germline ends. CDR3 length: 13 residues. The V gene's germline CDR1 is DFQATT and CDR2 SNEGSKA (reference sequence). The chain's CDR3 is CSATHKGDYGYTF. DNA for the CDR3: TGCAGTGCTACCCATAAAGGGGACTATGGCTACACCTTC.

This chain links TRBV29-1 with TRBJ2-7, with TRBD1 identical over 7 bases. Germline loops: CDR1 SQVTM, CDR2 ANQGSEA. With 0 bases clipped from V and 4 bases from J, the junction kept 3 bases outside the gene matches. CDR3 length: 13 residues. The CDR3 sequence is CSVEEDRVYEQYF. The DNA of the CDR3 is TGCAGCGTTGAAGAAGACAGGGTGTACGAGCAGTACTTC.

CDR3 nucleotides: TGCGCCAGCAGCTTACTGGGCAATGAGCAGTTCTTC. Its protein is CASSLLGNEQFF. This chain connects TRBV5-1 to TRBJ2-1; no reliable D call. This CDR3 spans 12 amino acids. Germline lookup yields CDR1 SGHRS and CDR2 YFSETQ. V lost 2 bases, J lost 6 bases, and 6 bases lay in between.

The rearrangement links TRBV6-1 to TRBJ2-6; 7 bases fit TRBD1. From germline, CDR1 is MNHNS and CDR2 SASEGT. V lost 6 bases and J lost 2; bases outside the gene matches: 13. CDR3 size: 18 residues. CDR3 DNA sequence: TGTGCCAGCAGCCCCTTCCGGGCAGGGGGAGCTGGGGCCAACGTCCTGACTTTC. Its translation: CASSPFRAGGAGANVLTF.

This clonotype has a handful of counts. The chain links TRBV7-9 to TRBJ2-5, with D hard to call. V was shortened by 4 bases and J by 1 base, with 16 bases between the two germline ends. The CDR3 loop spans 16 amino acids. The germline gives CDR1 SEHNR, CDR2 FQNEAQ (reference sequence). The CDR3 loop is CASSSETGPTQETQYF. DNA of the CDR3: TGTGCCAGCAGCTCGGAGACGGGCCCGACCCAAGAGACCCAGTACTTC.

This clonotype was found many times. The rearrangement joins TRBV20-1 to TRBJ2-7, with D hard to call. V was trimmed by 0 bases and J by 0 bases, leaving 6 bases between them. The CDR3 spans 13 residues. Germline values: CDR1 DFQATT, CDR2 SNEGSKA (reference sequence). CDR3 sequence: CSARDGDSYEQYF. The CDR3 DNA follows: TGCAGTGCTAGAGATGGGGACTCCTACGAGCAGTACTTC.

This clonotype turned up a few times. The chain recombines TRBV11-2 with TRBJ2-2, with TRBD1 matching over 7 bases. CDR3 length equals 15 residues. CDR1 is SGHAT, CDR2 FQNNGV, per germline. The J segment lost 3 bases and the V segment lost 4 bases, leaving 5 bases of the junction unmatched. The CDR3 bases are TGTGCCAGCAGCTCCGGGACAGTGGACACCGGGGAGCTGTTTTTT. Encoded protein: CASSSGTVDTGELFF.

Many counts were recorded for this clonotype. The chain couples TRBV20-1 to TRBJ2-7; 10 bases agree with TRBD1. Germline assignment: CDR1 DFQATT and CDR2 SNEGSKA (reference sequence). The CDR3 is 14 residues long. V shed 1 base and J 4 bases; nucleotides not matched to a gene: 4. The CDR3 bases are TGCAGTGCTAGAGGGACAGGGGGGGATTACGAGCAGTACGTC. It translates to CSARGTGGDYEQYV.

The table lists this clonotype with a few counts. The genes are TRBV4-2 and TRBJ2-7, with D perhaps TRBD1 (6 bases). Trimming pared 4 bases from V and 1 base from J, leaving 17 bases between. CDR3 length: 16 amino acids. In germline, CDR1 is LGHNA, CDR2 YNFKEQ. The CDR3 here is CASSPGAGTRSYEQYF. The CDR3 DNA is TGTGCCAGCAGCCCTGGGGCCGGGACAAGATCCTACGAGCAGTACTTC.

The CDR3: CASNPTAGYNEQFF. The CDR3 nucleotides are TGTGCCAGTAACCCGACGGCGGGCTACAATGAGCAGTTCTTC. This chain joins TRBV19 and TRBJ2-1; D is possibly TRBD2 (5 bases). This CDR3 has 14 residues. V was shortened by 7 bases and J by 3 bases, with 13 bases between the two germline ends. Germline lookup yields CDR1 LNHDA and CDR2 SQIVND (reference sequence).

In this sample, this clonotype turned up many times. The chain employs TRBV27 and TRBJ2-1; 7 positions match TRBD1. Per germline, CDR1 MNHEY and CDR2 SMNVEV (reference sequence). This CDR3 has 13 residues. J lost 4 bases, V lost 6 bases, and 3 bases had no gene match. The CDR3 region is CASSTTGYNEQFF. The CDR3 DNA is TGTGCCAGCAGCACGACAGGGTACAATGAGCAGTTCTTC.